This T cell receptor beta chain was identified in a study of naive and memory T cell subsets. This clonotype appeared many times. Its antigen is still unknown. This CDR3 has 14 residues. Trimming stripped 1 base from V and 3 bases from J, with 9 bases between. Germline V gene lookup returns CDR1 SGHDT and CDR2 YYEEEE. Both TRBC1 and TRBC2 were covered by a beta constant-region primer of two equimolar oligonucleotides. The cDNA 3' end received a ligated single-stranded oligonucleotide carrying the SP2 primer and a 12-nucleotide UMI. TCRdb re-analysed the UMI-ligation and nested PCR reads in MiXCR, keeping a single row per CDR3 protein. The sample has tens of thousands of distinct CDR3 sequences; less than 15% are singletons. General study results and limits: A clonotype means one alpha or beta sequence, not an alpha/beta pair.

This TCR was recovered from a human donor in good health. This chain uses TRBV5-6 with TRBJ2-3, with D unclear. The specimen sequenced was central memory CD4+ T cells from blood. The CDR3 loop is CASSLPYLTDTQYF. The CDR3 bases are TGTGCCAGCAGCTTGCCCTATCTGACAGATACGCAGTATTTT. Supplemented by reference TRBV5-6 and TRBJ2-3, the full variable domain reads DAGVTQSPTHLIKTRGQQVTLRCSPKSGHDTVSWYQQALGQGPQFIFQYYEEEERQRGNFPDRFSGHQFPNYSSELNVNALLLGDSALYLCASSLPYLTDTQYFGPGTRLTVL.